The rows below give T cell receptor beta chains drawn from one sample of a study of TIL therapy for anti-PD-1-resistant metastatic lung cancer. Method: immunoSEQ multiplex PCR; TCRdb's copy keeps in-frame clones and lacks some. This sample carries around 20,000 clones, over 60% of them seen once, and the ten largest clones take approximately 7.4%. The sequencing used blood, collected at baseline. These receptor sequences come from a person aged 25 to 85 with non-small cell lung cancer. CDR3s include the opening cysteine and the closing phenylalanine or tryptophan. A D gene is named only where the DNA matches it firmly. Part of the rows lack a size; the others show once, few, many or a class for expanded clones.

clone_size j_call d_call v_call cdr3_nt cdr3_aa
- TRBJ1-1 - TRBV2 TGTGCCAGCAGGGAGGACAAAACTGAAGCTTTCTTT CASREDKTEAFF
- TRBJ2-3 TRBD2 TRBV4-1 TGCGCCAGCAGCCAAGAGGGGGGGGGCACAGATACGCAGTATTTT CASSQEGGGTDTQYF
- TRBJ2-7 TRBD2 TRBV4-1 TGCGCCAGCAGCCAAATTATGAGCGGGAGATTATGGGAGCAGTACTTC CASSQIMSGRLWEQYF
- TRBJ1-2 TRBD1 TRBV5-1 TGCGCCAGCAGCTTGGCTAGAGGGACAGGGAAACCTCATTCCTATGGCTACACCTTC CASSLARGTGKPHSYGYTF
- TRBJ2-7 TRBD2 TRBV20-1 TGCAGTGCTAGAGCCGGGGGGGCCATACGGTTC CSARAGGAIRF
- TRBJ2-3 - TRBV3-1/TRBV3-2 TGTGCCAGCAGCCCTGGGACTGGATACACAGATACGCAGTATTTT CASSPGTGYTDTQYF
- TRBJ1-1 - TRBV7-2 TGTGCCAGCAGCTCCTACAGTGACACTGAAGCTTTCTTT CASSSYSDTEAFF
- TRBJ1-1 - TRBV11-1 TGTGCCAGCAGCTTAGGGGCCAGCACTGAAGCTTTCTTT CASSLGASTEAFF
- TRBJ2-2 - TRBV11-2 TGTGCCAGCAGCCGAGGGCTTAACACCGGGGAGCTGTTTTTT CASSRGLNTGELFF
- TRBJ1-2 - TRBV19 TGTGCCAGTAGTATTTGGTCGCAGCTCTATGGCTACACCTTC CASSIWSQLYGYTF
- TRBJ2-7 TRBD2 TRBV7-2 TGTGCCAGCAACCACGGGACTACCAAAAACGAGCAGTACTTC CASNHGTTKNEQYF
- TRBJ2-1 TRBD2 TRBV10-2 TGCGCCAGCAGTCACGGGACTAGCGGCTTCAATGAGCAGTTCTTC CASSHGTSGFNEQFF
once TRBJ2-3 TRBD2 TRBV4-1 TGCGCCAGCAGGGCGGCGGGGGGGACAGATACGCAGTATTTT CASRAAGGTDTQYF
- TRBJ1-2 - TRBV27 TGTGCCAGCAGCTTGATCTCGGAGGGGAGAGGCTACACCTTC CASSLISEGRGYTF
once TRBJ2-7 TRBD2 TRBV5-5 TGTGCCAGCAGCCCGGCGGGGGGGATTTGGGAGCAGTACTTC CASSPAGGIWEQYF
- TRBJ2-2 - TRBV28 TGTGCCAGCAGTTTCTACCCGAGGAGCGGGGAGCTGTTTTTT CASSFYPRSGELFF
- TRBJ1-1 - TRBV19 TGTGCCAGTAGTACCCAGGGAGGGAGAGGTGGCACTGAAGCTTTCTTT CASSTQGGRGGTEAFF
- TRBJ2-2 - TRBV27 TGTGCCAGCAGCTTTAGGAGGGGGCTCACCGGGGAGCTGTTTTTT CASSFRRGLTGELFF
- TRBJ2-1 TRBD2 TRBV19 TGTGCCAGTAGTATAGCGGGAGGGAACAATGAGCAGTTCTTC CASSIAGGNNEQFF
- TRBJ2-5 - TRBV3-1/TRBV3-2 TGTGCCAGCAGCCAAGAGATGCAAGAGACCCAGTACTTC CASSQEMQETQYF
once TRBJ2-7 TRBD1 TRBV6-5 TGTGCCAGCAGCCGTCCCCCGGGACAGAGCTACGAGCAGTACTTC CASSRPPGQSYEQYF
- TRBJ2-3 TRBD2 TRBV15 TGTGCCACCAGCAGAGACCCCGGGACTAGCGGAAATACGCAGTATTTT CATSRDPGTSGNTQYF
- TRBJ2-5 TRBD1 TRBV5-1 TGCGCCAGCAAGCCGACAGGGGTCGGTCAAGAGACCCAGTACTTC CASKPTGVGQETQYF
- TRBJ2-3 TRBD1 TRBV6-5 TGTGCCAGCAGGACCGGGACAGGCTCAGATACGCAGTATTTT CASRTGTGSDTQYF
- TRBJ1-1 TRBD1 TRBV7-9 TGTGCCAGCAGGCGGGACAGCAACACTGAAGCTTTCTTT CASRRDSNTEAFF
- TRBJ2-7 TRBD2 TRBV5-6 TGTGCCAGCAGCCTAGGACTAGCGCAGTACGAGCAGTACTTC CASSLGLAQYEQYF
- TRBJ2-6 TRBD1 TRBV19 TGTGCCAGTAGCGACCCCCGGGGACAGGGGGCTTCAGGGGCCAACGTCCTGACTTTC CASSDPRGQGASGANVLTF
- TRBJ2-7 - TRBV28 TGTGCCAGCAGTTATAGCGGCTCGGTCGAGCAGTACTTC CASSYSGSVEQYF
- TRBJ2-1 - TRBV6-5 TGTGCCAGCAGTTACTCTGTGGGTAGCAATGAGCAGTTCTTC CASSYSVGSNEQFF
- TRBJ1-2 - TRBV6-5 TGTGCCAGCAGCCCCGGACAGCTTAACTATGGCTACACCTTC CASSPGQLNYGYTF
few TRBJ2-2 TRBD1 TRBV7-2 TGTGCCAGCAGCTTAAGGCAGGGGGCCGGGGAGCTGTTTTTT CASSLRQGAGELFF
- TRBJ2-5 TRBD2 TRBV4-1 TGCGCCAGCAGCCAAATGAGCGGGGGGCAAGAGACCCAGTACTTC CASSQMSGGQETQYF
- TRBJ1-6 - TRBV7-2 TGTGCCAGCAGCTTACGGACAACCTATAATTCACCCCTCCACTTT CASSLRTTYNSPLHF
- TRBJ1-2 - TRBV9 TGTGCCAGCAGCGTAGACCCTAATACCATCGTCTCCTATGGCTACACCTTC CASSVDPNTIVSYGYTF
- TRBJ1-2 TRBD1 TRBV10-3 TGTGCCATCAGTGAGCAGGGGGGGAACTATGGCTACACCTTC CAISEQGGNYGYTF
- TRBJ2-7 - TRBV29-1 TGCAGCGTTGAAGACCTAGGATACGAGCAGTACTTC CSVEDLGYEQYF
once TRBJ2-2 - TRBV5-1 TGCGCCAGCAGCTTATCCGGGGGCGGTACCGGGGAGCTGTTTTTT CASSLSGGGTGELFF
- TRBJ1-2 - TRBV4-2 TGTGCCAGCAGCCAAGGCGGCTCACTCGAAAACTATGGCTACACCTTC CASSQGGSLENYGYTF
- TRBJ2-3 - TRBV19 TGTGCCAGTAGTACACGGCAAGATACGCAGTATTTT CASSTRQDTQYF
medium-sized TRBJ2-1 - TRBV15 TGTGCCACCGCGGGACAGCGATTCTACAATGAGCAGTTCTTC CATAGQRFYNEQFF
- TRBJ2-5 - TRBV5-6 TGTGCCAGCAGCTTGGTAGGGGCTTCACAAGAGACCCAGTACTTC CASSLVGASQETQYF
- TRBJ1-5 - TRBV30 TGTGCCTGGAGTGTTTCAGGGCAAGATCAGCCCCAGCATTTT CAWSVSGQDQPQHF
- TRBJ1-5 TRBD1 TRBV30 TGTGCCTGGAGTCAGGGGGCGCGAGGGGTGCCCCAGCATTTT CAWSQGARGVPQHF
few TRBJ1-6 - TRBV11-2 TGTGCCAGCAGCTTAGAGTTTTCACCCCTCCACTTT CASSLEFSPLHF
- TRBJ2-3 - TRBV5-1 TGCGCCAGCAGCTTGGCTAGCACAGATACGCAGTATTTT CASSLASTDTQYF
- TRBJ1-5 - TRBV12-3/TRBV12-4 TGTGCCAGCAGTCGAAGGGAACCTCAGCCCCAGCATTTT CASSRREPQPQHF
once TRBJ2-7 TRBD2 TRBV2 TGTGCCAGCCACCTACTAGCGGGAGATAGCGAGCAGTACTTC CASHLLAGDSEQYF